This TCR beta chain was profiled in a study of CD8 T cells in ankylosing spondylitis. Study-wide results and limits: Blood of patients with ankylosing spondylitis appeared to be characterized by a TCR beta motif of seven or eight highly homologous variants.

This clonotype was detected many times. Its specificity is unknown. This CDR3 spans 13 amino acids. Germline V gene data show CDR1 as DFQATT and CDR2 as SNEGSKA (reference sequence). V was clipped by 6 bases and J by 5 bases, with 16 bases between them. TCRdb reprocessed the 5' RACE reads via MiXCR and lists one record per CDR3 protein. The repertoire includes around 490,000 distinct CDR3 sequences, 5.3% of them detected once, and roughly 3.3% sits in the top ten. The sequencing input was blood, either unsorted or a sorted T cell fraction (not recorded which). V is TRBV20-1 and J is TRBJ2-5, with D possibly matching TRBD2 (6 bases). The receptor was derived from a male donor with ankylosing spondylitis. The CDR3 sequence is CSAFKTRRETQYF. As DNA, the CDR3 is TGCAGTGCGTTTAAGACTAGGAGGGAGACCCAGTACTTC.